This T cell receptor (beta chain) appears in the sequencing data of a study of regulatory dendritic cells for organ transplantation. Study-wide context: Monocytes received vitamin D3 on days 0 and 4, IL-10 on day 4.

Whole-study findings and limits: Naive T cells showed high diversity, memory cells less, memory CD8+ least. Mature dendritic cells appeared to drive more memory CD8+ clonal expansion than regulatory ones.

A note on this clone: Its antigen is still unknown.

Clones were sequenced by immunoSEQ multiplex PCR, and TCRdb holds only the in-frame ones, with some missing. Here the sample spans approximately 12,000 clones, 85% to 90% being singletons. Germline lookup yields CDR1 SEHNR and CDR2 FQNEAQ (reference sequence). The CDR3 covers 15 residues. Sorted subsets were CFSE-labeled and cultured about 5 days with allogeneic dendritic cells. The clonotype was recovered from a human donor in good health. The sequencing input was naive CD8+ T cells from blood cultured with regulatory dendritic cells. Subset noted: CD45RA+ naive T cells. The chain employs TRBV7-9 and TRBJ2-5; 7 bases match TRBD2. CDR3 nucleotide sequence: TGTGCAAGCGGGGTCCAGGACCCCATAAGAGAGACCCAGTACTTC. It encodes CASGVQDPIRETQYF.